This T cell receptor (beta chain) comes out of a study of blood T cell repertoires in COVID-19. Study-wide context: Samples came from the United States, Italy and Spain, spanning acute and convalescent COVID-19. Sample material is recorded as cDNA or gDNA derived from T cells, B-cell-depleted T cells, or PBMCs.

As handled by the study authors: Nucleated cell number was recorded as an estimate derived from reference gene primer amplification. The table came from immunoSEQ multiplex PCR; TCRdb's copy has only in-frame clones and leaves some out. That table furnishes V, J and clone size, whereas the DNA furnished D and trimming. The sample consists of approximately 500,000 clones, 88% of them appearing once. Per the germline V gene, CDR1 is MNHEY and CDR2 is SVGAGI. The CDR3 extends over 13 amino acids. V lost 6 bases and J lost 0, with 8 bases in between. The clonotype originates from a woman between 35 and 50 years old who had recovered from COVID-19. The specimen was PBMCs or T cells enriched from blood (not recorded which). The rearrangement links TRBV6-5 to TRBJ1-2; D is undetermined. CDR3 amino acids: CASRRTANYGYTF. The CDR3 bases are TGTGCCAGCAGGAGAACAGCTAACTATGGCTACACCTTC.